The next 29 T cell receptor beta chains were all read from a single sample in a study of a mutant IDH1 vaccine in newly diagnosed glioma. Libraries were prepared by immunoSEQ multiplex PCR; TCRdb keeps only in-frame clonotypes and omits some of them. This table has about 51,000 clones, around three quarters appearing once. Specified time point: baseline, week 1 (first vaccination visit). Treatment denoted: pre-vaccination baseline after standard-of-care therapy. Here the sequenced sample was PBMCs, taken from a glioma patient treated with radiotherapy, temozolomide or both. These receptors were collected from a woman aged 40 to 55 with glioma.

This clone is large by share. This chain links TRBV10-2 with TRBJ1-4; D not resolved. Per the germline V gene, CDR1 is WSHSY and CDR2 is SAAADI. The CDR3 covers 12 residues. Deletions cut 4 bases from V and 15 bases from J, with 15 bases between. CDR3 in DNA: TGCGCCAGCAGTGTTGGACCTCAAAGTGTGTTTTTT. This codes for CASSVGPQSVFF.

The chain carries TRBV10-2 and TRBJ2-3, with 10 bases lining up with TRBD2. Per germline, CDR1 WSHSY and CDR2 SAAADI. The CDR3 covers 15 residues. The trim removed 8 bases at V and 1 base at J, leaving 6 bases unmatched. The CDR3 here is CASHERGGGTDTQYF. As DNA, the CDR3 is TGCGCCAGCCACGAGCGGGGGGGAGGCACAGATACGCAGTATTTT.

The chain is built from TRBV5-8 and TRBJ2-1; a weak D match, TRBD1 (5 bases). Trimming took off 7 bases at V and 8 bases at J, with 22 bases between the two ends. The length of the CDR3 is 15 residues. Germline V gene sequence: CDR1 SGHTS, CDR2 YDEGEE. The CDR3 nucleotides read TGTGCCAGCTCGCTTGGGGCAGGTGAATGGGATGAGCAGTTCTTC. Translation: CASSLGAGEWDEQFF.

The chain employs TRBV30 and TRBJ1-3, with D possibly TRBD1 on 5 matching bases. The V gene's germline CDR1 is GTSNPN and CDR2 SVGIG (reference sequence). This CDR3 has 15 amino acids. V lost 0 bases and J 2 bases, leaving 11 bases between the germline ends. This chain's CDR3 is CAWSVMGGAGNTIYF. The CDR3, as DNA: TGTGCCTGGAGTGTAATGGGGGGGGCTGGAAACACCATATATTTT.

This chain links TRBV7-6 with TRBJ2-5, with 9 bases lining up with TRBD2. This CDR3 is 16 amino acids long. V dropped 4 bases and J dropped 2; count of bases not matched to a gene: 8. The V gene's germline CDR1 is SGHVS and CDR2 FNYEAQ. The CDR3 nucleotides are TGTGCCAGCAGCTCCAGACTGGCGGGGGGGCAAGAGACCCAGTACTTC. Translation: CASSSRLAGGQETQYF. The full variable domain, completed using reference TRBV7-6 and TRBJ2-5, is GAGVSQSPRYKVTKRGQDVALRCDPISGHVSLYWYRQALGQGPEFLTYFNYEAQQDKSGLPNDRFSAERPEGSISTLTIQRTEQRDSAMYRCASSSRLAGGQETQYFGPGTRLLVL.

The chain carries TRBV6-5 and TRBJ1-2; the D is unclear. Germline loops: CDR1 MNHEY, CDR2 SVGAGI. V lost 0 bases to trimming and J lost 7 bases, with 9 bases between them. This CDR3 has 13 residues. This CDR3 reads CASSYSDGGGYTF. The CDR3 coding sequence is TGTGCCAGCAGTTACTCTGACGGTGGTGGCTACACCTTC.

The chain is built from TRBV9 and TRBJ1-6; no clear D. CDR3 length: 14 residues. The V end lost 1 base, the J end lost 5 bases, and 7 bases lay between the germline ends. Germline V gene sequence: CDR1 SGDLS, CDR2 YYNGEE. The CDR3 nucleotides are TGTGCCAGCAGCGTAAGCGGGGATAATTCACCCCTCCACTTT. It specifies CASSVSGDNSPLHF.

The rearrangement links TRBV5-6 to TRBJ1-3; D is undetermined. Germline loops: CDR1 SGHDT, CDR2 YYEEEE. The CDR3 covers 15 residues. V was cut by 2 bases and J by 1 base, with 10 bases left in between. CDR3 in amino acids: CASSLSDSSGNTIYF. CDR3 coding DNA: TGTGCCAGCAGCTTATCGGATTCTTCTGGAAACACCATATATTTT.

The gene calls are TRBV4-2 and TRBJ1-5; 7 nucleotides agree with TRBD1. The length of the CDR3 is 18 residues. Germline V lookup: CDR1 LGHNA, CDR2 YNFKEQ. V lost 0 bases to trimming and J lost 7 bases; unmatched junction nucleotides: 15. The CDR3 here is CASSQDPPGTEVSQPQHF. The CDR3 DNA sequence: TGTGCCAGCAGCCAAGATCCCCCCGGGACAGAGGTATCGCAGCCCCAGCATTTT.

The V gene is TRBV5-1, the J gene TRBJ2-5; unclear D gene. CDR3 length: 13 amino acids. Per the germline V gene, CDR1 is SGHRS and CDR2 is YFSETQ. V was shortened by 2 bases and J by 4 bases, with 9 bases between the two germline ends. DNA of the CDR3: TGCGCCAGCAGCTTAAAAGGACCAGAGACCCAGTACTTC. Translating it yields CASSLKGPETQYF.

This sequence joins TRBV14 and TRBJ2-1; D gene uncertain. The CDR3 is 13 residues long. Trimming shortened V by 2 bases and J by 13 bases, and 15 bases separated the two germline ends. The germline V gene encodes CDR1 SGHDN and CDR2 FVKESK. CDR3 DNA sequence: TGTGCCAGCAGCCAACAGGCCGGCTTGAGACAGTTCTTC. Translation gives CASSQQAGLRQFF.

The CDR3 sequence: CASSPLQGAYEQYF. CDR3 nucleotide sequence: TGTGCCAGCTCACCGCTACAGGGGGCTTACGAGCAGTACTTC. The V call is TRBV18, the J call TRBJ2-7; 9 nucleotides agree with TRBD1. CDR1 is KGHSH, CDR2 LQKENI, per germline. V was pared by 3 bases and J by 4 bases, with 4 bases of the junction left unmatched. The CDR3 is 14 amino acids.

J is TRBJ2-5 and V is TRBV4-1, with 7 nucleotides matching TRBD2. The CDR3 runs to 14 residues. The V and J ends lost 3 bases and 1 base, in that order; junction bases with no gene match: 2. Germline CDR1 reads MGHRA; CDR2 reads YSYEKL. CDR3 in DNA: TGCGCCAGCAGCCAGGGCGGGAGCCAAGAGACCCAGTACTTC. It codes for CASSQGGSQETQYF.

The chain carries TRBV5-4 and TRBJ1-2; the D gene is possibly TRBD1 (6 bases). The CDR3 runs to 13 residues. Trimming pared 1 base from V and 2 bases from J, leaving 6 bases between. Germline CDR1 SGHNT, CDR2 YYREEE (reference sequence). The CDR3 DNA is TGTGCCAGCAGCTTGCAGGGGAACTATGGCTACACCTTC. Translating it yields CASSLQGNYGYTF.

This chain connects TRBV5-1 to TRBJ2-1; D possibly uses TRBD1 or TRBD2 (5 bases each). Germline-derived CDR1 and CDR2 are SGHRS and YFSETQ. V was clipped by 6 bases and J by 6 bases, with 10 bases between them. The CDR3 spans 12 residues. CDR3 sequence reads: CASTGHSNEQFF. The CDR3 DNA sequence: TGCGCCAGCACGGGGCACTCCAATGAGCAGTTCTTC.

V is TRBV19 and J is TRBJ1-1; D gene ambiguous. CDR1 and CDR2 from the germline V gene are LNHDA and SQIVND (reference sequence). Deletions cut 4 bases from V and 4 bases from J, with 16 bases between. The CDR3 runs 15 residues. The DNA of the CDR3 is TGTGCCAGTAGTAGAAAAATACTAGGGTCCACTGAAGCTTTCTTT. Its protein is CASSRKILGSTEAFF.

This clone came up a few times. CDR3 sequence: CASSIPNSPLHF. In nucleotides, the CDR3 is TGTGCCAGCAGCATACCTAATTCACCCCTCCACTTT. The rearrangement uses TRBV7-8 and TRBJ1-6; D not certain. Germline assignment: CDR1 SGHVS and CDR2 FQNEAQ. V lost 5 bases, J lost 6 bases, and 5 bases lay in between. The CDR3 sequence is 12 residues long.

This chain links TRBV30 with TRBJ2-7; no reliable D call. Per germline, CDR1 GTSNPN and CDR2 SVGIG (reference sequence). CDR3 length: 11 residues. Trimming stripped 6 bases from V and 4 bases from J, with 10 bases between. For the CDR3, the DNA is TGTGCCTGTACGACCTATTACGAGCAGTACTTC. Amino acids: CACTTYYEQYF.

This clone was seen only once. The rearrangement links TRBV21-1 to TRBJ2-2; TRBD2 reflects the table's D call only, with no check against the DNA. TRBV21-1 is designated a pseudogene. This CDR3 has 16 amino acids. The CDR3 is CASSNYSGLYTGELFF. CDR3 DNA: TGTGCCAGCAGCAATTATTCGGGACTATACACCGGGGAGCTGTTTTTT.

The chain has TRBV19 and TRBJ1-2; D gene unclear. CDR1 LNHDA and CDR2 SQIVND come from the germline V gene (reference sequence). This CDR3 spans 11 amino acids. The V and J ends lost 10 bases and 5 bases respectively, with 11 bases between them. CDR3 sequence reads: CATKAGYGYTF. The DNA of the CDR3 is TGTGCCACTAAGGCAGGTTATGGCTACACCTTC.

Only a few counts were recorded for this clone. The chain uses TRBV7-9 and TRBJ2-7, with a tentative D call TRBD1 (5 bases). V was clipped by 3 bases and J by 4 bases, with 7 bases between them. The CDR3 is 12 residues long. The germline CDR1 and CDR2 sequences are SEHNR and FQNEAQ (reference sequence). CDR3 residues: CASSFTGYEQYF. CDR3 nucleotide sequence: TGTGCCAGCAGCTTCACAGGTTACGAGCAGTACTTC.

The chain links TRBV4-1 to TRBJ2-2; perhaps TRBD1 as D (6 bases). The CDR3 is 15 residues long. V was cut by 4 bases and J by 1 base, with 10 bases left in between. Germline CDR1 reads MGHRA; CDR2 reads YSYEKL. The DNA for the CDR3 is TGCGCCAGCAGCCTCGGACAGATGAACACCGGGGAGCTGTTTTTT. This codes for CASSLGQMNTGELFF.

The count of this clone is one. V and J are TRBV7-2 and TRBJ1-6; D not resolved. V was cut by 3 bases and J by 7 bases, with 4 bases left in between. The CDR3 spans 12 residues. Germline CDR1 SGHTA, CDR2 FQGNSA. The CDR3 sequence is CASSFSNSPLHF. The CDR3 DNA follows: TGTGCCAGCAGCTTCTCGAATTCACCCCTCCACTTT.

The chain combines TRBV2 with TRBJ1-1, with 10 bases that match TRBD1. Germline V gene sequence: CDR1 SNHLY, CDR2 FYNNEI. Trimming cost V 8 bases and J 3 bases; bases outside gene matches: 12. The CDR3 runs 16 residues. The DNA of the CDR3 is TGTGCCAGCCCCCTCCGGGACAGGGGAGACGACACTGAAGCTTTCTTT. This codes for CASPLRDRGDDTEAFF.

The rearrangement joins TRBV9 to TRBJ2-3, with 7 bases identical to TRBD2. Trimming at V came to 3 bases and at J to 3 bases, leaving 4 bases not matched to a gene. Germline loops: CDR1 SGDLS, CDR2 YYNGEE. The CDR3 runs to 14 residues. The CDR3 DNA reads TGTGCCAGCAGCGCGGGCGGGGGTACAGATACGCAGTATTTT. Translating gives CASSAGGGTDTQYF.

This rearrangement joins TRBV7-9 to TRBJ2-7; 8 positions agree with TRBD2. The V and J ends lost 2 bases and 5 bases, in that order; junction bases with no gene match: 8. The CDR3 loop spans 15 amino acids. Germline values: CDR1 SEHNR, CDR2 FQNEAQ (reference sequence). The CDR3 DNA reads TGTGCCAGCAGCTTATCGGGGGGGCGATCTCACGAGCAGTACTTC. Amino acids: CASSLSGGRSHEQYF. Full variable domain (missing parts from reference TRBV7-9 and TRBJ2-7): DTGVSQNPRHKITKRGQNVTFRCDPISEHNRLYWYRQTLGQGPEFLTYFQNEAQLEKSRLLSDRFSAERPKGSFSTLEIQRTEQGDSAMYLCASSLSGGRSHEQYFGPGTRLTVT.

V usage is TRBV19 and J usage is TRBJ1-5; D remains unclear. Per germline, CDR1 LNHDA and CDR2 SQIVND (reference sequence). This CDR3 comprises 16 residues. The V end was cut by 7 bases, the J end by 4 bases, with 20 bases between. Written as DNA, the CDR3 is TGTGCCAGTATTAATGCACCCCCGACCGGAAATCAGCCCCAGCATTTT. Protein sequence: CASINAPPTGNQPQHF.

The gene calls are TRBV11-3 and TRBJ2-1, with TRBD2 as a possible D gene (7 bases). This CDR3 has 16 residues. The V gene's germline CDR1 is SGHNT and CDR2 YENEEA. V lost 4 bases and J 4 bases, leaving 17 bases between the germline ends. CDR3 region: CASSSLGRGPYNEQFF. In DNA form, the CDR3 reads TGTGCCAGCAGCTCTCTGGGGCGGGGGCCTTACAATGAGCAGTTCTTC.

J is TRBJ1-1 and V is TRBV7-9, with D uncertain. Trimming cost V 2 bases and J 1 base, with 5 bases left between them. CDR1 and CDR2 (germline): SEHNR, FQNEAQ (reference sequence). The CDR3 has 13 residues. As DNA, the CDR3 is TGTGCCAGCAGCTTACTAGCGAACACTGAAGCTTTCTTT. Encoded protein: CASSLLANTEAFF.